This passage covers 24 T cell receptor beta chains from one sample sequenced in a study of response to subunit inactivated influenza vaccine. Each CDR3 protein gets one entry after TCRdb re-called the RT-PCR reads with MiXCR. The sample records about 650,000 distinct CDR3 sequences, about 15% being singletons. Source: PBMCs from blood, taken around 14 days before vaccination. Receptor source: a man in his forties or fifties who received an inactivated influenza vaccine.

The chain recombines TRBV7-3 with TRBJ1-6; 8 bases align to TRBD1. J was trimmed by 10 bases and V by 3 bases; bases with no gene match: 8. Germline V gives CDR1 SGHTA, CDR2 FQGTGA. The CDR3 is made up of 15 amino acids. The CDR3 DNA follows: TGTGCCAGCAGCTTCAGGGGGCAGAACCTCTCACCCCTCCACTTT. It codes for CASSFRGQNLSPLHF.

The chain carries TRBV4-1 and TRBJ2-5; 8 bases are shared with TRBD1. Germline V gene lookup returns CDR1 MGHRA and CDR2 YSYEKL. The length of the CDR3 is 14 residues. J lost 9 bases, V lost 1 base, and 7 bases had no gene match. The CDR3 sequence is CASSQGTGIMSQYF. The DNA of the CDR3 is TGCGCCAGCAGCCAAGGGACAGGGATTATGTCCCAGTACTTC.

CDR3 nucleotides: TGCAGCGTTACAAGCGGAACAGCCCCTGGAAACACCATATATTTT. This sequence encodes CSVTSGTAPGNTIYF. This chain uses TRBV29-1 with TRBJ1-3; no definite D call. The length of the CDR3 is 15 residues. CDR1 is SQVTM and CDR2 is ANQGSEA in the germline V gene. V was pared by 5 bases and J by 2 bases, with 16 bases between.

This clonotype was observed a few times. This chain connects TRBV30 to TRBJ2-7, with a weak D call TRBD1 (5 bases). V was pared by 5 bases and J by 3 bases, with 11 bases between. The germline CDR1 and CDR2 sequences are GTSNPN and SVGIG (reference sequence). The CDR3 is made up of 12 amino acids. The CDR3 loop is CAWALQDYEQYF. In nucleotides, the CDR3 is TGTGCCTGGGCCTTACAGGACTACGAGCAGTACTTC.

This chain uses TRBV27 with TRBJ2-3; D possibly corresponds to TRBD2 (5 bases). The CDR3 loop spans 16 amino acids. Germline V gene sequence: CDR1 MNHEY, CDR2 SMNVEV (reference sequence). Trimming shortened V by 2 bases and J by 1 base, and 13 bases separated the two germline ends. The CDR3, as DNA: TGTGCCAGCAGTTTACGATTCATCGGGGGCACAGATACGCAGTATTTT. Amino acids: CASSLRFIGGTDTQYF.

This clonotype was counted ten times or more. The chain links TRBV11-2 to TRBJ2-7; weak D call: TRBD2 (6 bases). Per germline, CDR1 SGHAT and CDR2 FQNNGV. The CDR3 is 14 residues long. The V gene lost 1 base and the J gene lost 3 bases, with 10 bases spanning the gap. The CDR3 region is CASSLARGLYEQYF. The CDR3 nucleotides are TGTGCCAGCAGCTTAGCCCGGGGACTCTACGAGCAGTACTTC.

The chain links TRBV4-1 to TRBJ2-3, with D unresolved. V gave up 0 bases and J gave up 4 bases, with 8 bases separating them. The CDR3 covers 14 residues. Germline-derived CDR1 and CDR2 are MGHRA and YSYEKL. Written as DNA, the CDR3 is TGCGCCAGCAGCCAAGACTTTTTCGCAGATACGCAGTATTTT. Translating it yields CASSQDFFADTQYF.

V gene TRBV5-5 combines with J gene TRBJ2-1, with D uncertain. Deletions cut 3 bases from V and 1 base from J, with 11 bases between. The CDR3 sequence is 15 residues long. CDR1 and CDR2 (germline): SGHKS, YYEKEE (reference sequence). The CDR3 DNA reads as TGTGCCAGCAGCTCCCGCCCAGCTTCCTACAATGAGCAGTTCTTC. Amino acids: CASSSRPASYNEQFF.

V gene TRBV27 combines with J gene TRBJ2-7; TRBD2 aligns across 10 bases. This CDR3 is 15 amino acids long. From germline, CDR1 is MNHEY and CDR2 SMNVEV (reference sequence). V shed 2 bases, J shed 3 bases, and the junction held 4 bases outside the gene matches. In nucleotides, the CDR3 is TGTGCCAGCAGTTTAGCTACTAGCGGGGTCTACGAGCAGTACTTC. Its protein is CASSLATSGVYEQYF.

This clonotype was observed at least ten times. DNA of the CDR3: TGTGCCAGCAGTTTTCTAGCGGGGAGGGAGACCCAGTACTTC. Translation: CASSFLAGRETQYF. The genes are TRBV28 and TRBJ2-5, with 9 bases lining up with TRBD2. V lost 3 bases, J lost 5 bases, and 4 bases stayed unmatched. Per the germline V gene, CDR1 is MDHEN and CDR2 is SYDVKM. This CDR3 is 14 amino acids long.

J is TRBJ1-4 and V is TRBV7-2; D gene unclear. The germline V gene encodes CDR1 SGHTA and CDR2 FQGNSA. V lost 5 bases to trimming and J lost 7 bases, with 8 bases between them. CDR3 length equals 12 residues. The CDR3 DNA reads TGTGCCAGCAGCATGTTGGGTGAAAAACTGTTTTTT. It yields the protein CASSMLGEKLFF.

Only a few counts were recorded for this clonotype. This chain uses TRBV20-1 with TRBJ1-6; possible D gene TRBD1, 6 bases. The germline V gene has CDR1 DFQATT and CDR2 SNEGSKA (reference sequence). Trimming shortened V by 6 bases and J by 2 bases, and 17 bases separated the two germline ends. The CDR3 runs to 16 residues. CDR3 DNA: TGCAGTGCCCTAAACGCCGGGACAACCTATAATTCACCCCTCCACTTT. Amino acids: CSALNAGTTYNSPLHF.

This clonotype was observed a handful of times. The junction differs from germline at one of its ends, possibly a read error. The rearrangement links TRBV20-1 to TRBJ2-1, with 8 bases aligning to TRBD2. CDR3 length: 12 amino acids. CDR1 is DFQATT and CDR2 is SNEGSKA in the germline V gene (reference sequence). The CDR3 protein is CSARDLPGGPIF. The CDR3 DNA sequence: TGCAGTGCTAGAGATTTGCCGGGAGGGCCAATCTTC.

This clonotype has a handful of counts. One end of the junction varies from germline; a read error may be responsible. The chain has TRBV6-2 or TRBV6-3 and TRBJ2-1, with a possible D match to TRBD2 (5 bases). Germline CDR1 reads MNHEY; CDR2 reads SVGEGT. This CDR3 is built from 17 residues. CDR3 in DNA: TGTGCCAGCAGTTACTCTTCCTTGGCGGACTCCTACAAAGAGCAGTTCTTC. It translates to CASSYSSLADSYKEQFF.

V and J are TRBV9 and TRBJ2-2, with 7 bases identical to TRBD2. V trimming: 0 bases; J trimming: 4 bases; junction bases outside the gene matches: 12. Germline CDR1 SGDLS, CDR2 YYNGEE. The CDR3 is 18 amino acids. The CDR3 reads CASSVAGRAPSGTGELFF. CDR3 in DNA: TGTGCCAGCAGCGTAGCGGGGAGGGCCCCTAGCGGCACCGGGGAGCTGTTTTTT.

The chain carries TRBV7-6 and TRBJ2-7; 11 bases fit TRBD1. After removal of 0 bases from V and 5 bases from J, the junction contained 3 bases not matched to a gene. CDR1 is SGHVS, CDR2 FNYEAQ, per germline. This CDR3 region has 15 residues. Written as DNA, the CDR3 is TGTGCCAGCAGCTTAGCGCCGGACAGGGGGCACGAGCAGTACTTC. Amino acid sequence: CASSLAPDRGHEQYF.

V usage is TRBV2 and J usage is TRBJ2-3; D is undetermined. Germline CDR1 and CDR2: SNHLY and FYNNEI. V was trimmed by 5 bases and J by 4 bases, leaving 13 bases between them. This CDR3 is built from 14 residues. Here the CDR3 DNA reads TGTGCCAGCAGTAGTTCCAGCGTTCCAGATACGCAGTATTTT. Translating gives CASSSSSVPDTQYF.

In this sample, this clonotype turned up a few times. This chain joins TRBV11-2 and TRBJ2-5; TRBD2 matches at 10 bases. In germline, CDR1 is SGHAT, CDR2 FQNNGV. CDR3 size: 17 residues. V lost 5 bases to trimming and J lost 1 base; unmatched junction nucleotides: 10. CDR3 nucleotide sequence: TGTGCCAGCAGCCCCGAACTAGCGGGGACTCTCCAAGAGACCCAGTACTTC. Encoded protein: CASSPELAGTLQETQYF.

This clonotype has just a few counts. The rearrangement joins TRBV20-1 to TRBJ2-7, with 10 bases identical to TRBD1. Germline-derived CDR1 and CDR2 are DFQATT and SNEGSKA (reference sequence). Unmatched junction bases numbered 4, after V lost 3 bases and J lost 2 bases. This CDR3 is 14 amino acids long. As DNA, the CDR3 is TGCAGTGCTAGCTTCGGGACAGGGGCCTACGAGCAGTACTTC. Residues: CSASFGTGAYEQYF.

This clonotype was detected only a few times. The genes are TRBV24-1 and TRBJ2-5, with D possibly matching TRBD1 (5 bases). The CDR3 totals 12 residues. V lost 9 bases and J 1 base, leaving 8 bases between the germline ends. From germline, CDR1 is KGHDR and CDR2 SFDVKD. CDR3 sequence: CATQGSQETQYF. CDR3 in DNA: TGTGCCACCCAGGGTTCCCAAGAGACCCAGTACTTC.

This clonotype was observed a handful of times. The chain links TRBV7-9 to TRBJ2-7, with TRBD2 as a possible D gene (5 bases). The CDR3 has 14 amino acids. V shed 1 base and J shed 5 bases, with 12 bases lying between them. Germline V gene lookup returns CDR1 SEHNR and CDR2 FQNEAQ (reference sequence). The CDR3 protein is CASSLEVGVHEQYF. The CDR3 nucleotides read TGTGCCAGCAGCTTAGAGGTCGGGGTCCACGAGCAGTACTTC.

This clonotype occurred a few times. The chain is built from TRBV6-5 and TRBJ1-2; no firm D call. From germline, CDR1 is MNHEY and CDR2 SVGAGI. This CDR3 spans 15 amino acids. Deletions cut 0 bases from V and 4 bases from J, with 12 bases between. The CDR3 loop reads CASSYSAASFYGYTF. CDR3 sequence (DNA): TGTGCCAGCAGTTACTCGGCCGCCAGCTTCTATGGCTACACCTTC.

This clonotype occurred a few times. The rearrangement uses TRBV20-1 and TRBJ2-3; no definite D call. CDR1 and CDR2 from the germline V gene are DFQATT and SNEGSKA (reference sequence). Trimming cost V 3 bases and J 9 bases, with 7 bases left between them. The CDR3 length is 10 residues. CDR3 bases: TGCAGTGCTAGTCTAACCACGCAGTATTTT. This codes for CSASLTTQYF.

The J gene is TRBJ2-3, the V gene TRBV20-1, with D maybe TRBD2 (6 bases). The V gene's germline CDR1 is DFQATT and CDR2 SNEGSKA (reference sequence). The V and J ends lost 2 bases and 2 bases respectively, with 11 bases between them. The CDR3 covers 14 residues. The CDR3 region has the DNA TGCAGTGCTAGAATTAGCGGCTACACAGATACGCAGTATTTT. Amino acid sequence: CSARISGYTDTQYF.